A selection of T cell receptor beta chains follows, all from one sample in a study of T-cell memory formation after mild COVID-19. One entry per CDR3 protein results from TCRdb running MiXCR on the 5' RACE reads. This sample carries about 400,000 distinct CDR3 sequences, about 15% of them seen once, and the ten largest clones take 22%. The specimen sequenced was PBMCs or a T cell subset sorted from them (not recorded which). These receptors all stem from a man between 18 and 29 years old who had mild COVID-19 (a few samples of this study predate the infection). Cell type and time point are not known. CDR3s include the opening cysteine and the closing phenylalanine or tryptophan. The D gene is left open where the match is weak. Expanded clones get a size class; other rows say once, few or many, or leave the size out.

>TRBV12-3/TRBV12-4|NA|TRBJ1-6|TRBD1
CASSLVSRGPSPLHF
TGTGCCAGCAGTTTAGTTTCCAGGGGGCCTTCACCCCTCCACTTT
>TRBV27|few|TRBJ1-1|NA
CASSEQGRNTEAFF
TGTGCCAGCAGTGAACAGGGTAGGAACACTGAAGCTTTCTTT
>TRBV15|NA|TRBJ2-5|NA
CATSRSRTEETQYF
TGTGCCACCAGCAGATCCCGGACAGAAGAGACCCAGTACTTC
>TRBV18|few|TRBJ1-6|NA
CASSEGGVDSPLHF
TGTGCCAGCTCCGAAGGCGGAGTCGATTCACCCCTCCACTTT
>TRBV3-1|once|TRBJ2-7|NA
CASSQARPGVEQYF
TGTGCCAGCAGCCAAGCTCGGCCCGGGGTCGAGCAGTACTTC
>TRBV7-8|few|TRBJ2-5|TRBD2
CASSPTSGGASETQYF
TGTGCCAGCAGCCCAACTAGCGGGGGGGCTTCAGAGACCCAGTACTTC
>TRBV15|NA|TRBJ2-5|NA
CATSGSSGETQYF
TGTGCCACCAGCGGATCCTCAGGAGAGACCCAGTACTTC
>TRBV20-1|NA|TRBJ2-5|TRBD1
CSARGGTGGETQYF
TGCAGTGCTAGAGGGGGGACAGGGGGGGAGACCCAGTACTTC
>TRBV12-3/TRBV12-4|NA|TRBJ2-7|TRBD1
CASLWTGAYEQYF
TGTGCCAGCCTTTGGACAGGGGCCTACGAGCAGTACTTC
>TRBV7-2|NA|TRBJ2-7|NA
CASSLGGLRSYEQYF
TGTGCCAGCAGCTTAGGAGGGCTTAGATCCTACGAGCAGTACTTC
>TRBV7-8|once|TRBJ2-5|NA
CASSLRNSETQYF
TGTGCCAGCAGCTTACGGAATTCAGAGACCCAGTACTTC
>TRBV11-2|few|TRBJ2-1|NA
CASSLRRWADNEQFF
TGTGCCAGCAGCCTCCGCCGTTGGGCGGACAATGAGCAGTTCTTC
>TRBV5-1|NA|TRBJ2-3|NA
CASSPFRGLTDTEYF
TGCGCCAGCAGCCCATTTCGGGGGCTAACAGATACGGAGTATTTT
>TRBV27|few|TRBJ2-1|NA
CASSSPSYNEQFF
TGTGCCAGCAGTTCGCCGAGCTACAATGAGCAGTTCTTC
>TRBV28|NA|TRBJ2-1|TRBD2
CASSFRRSGGAGEQFF
TGTGCCAGCAGTTTCCGCCGGAGCGGGGGGGCGGGTGAGCAGTTCTTC
>TRBV29-1|NA|TRBJ2-1|TRBD2
CSVDPSGGALHEQFF
TGCAGCGTTGACCCAAGCGGGGGGGCTCTACATGAGCAGTTCTTC
>TRBV12-3/TRBV12-4|few|TRBJ2-1|NA
CASSSLAGGISYNEQFF
TGTGCCAGCAGTTCCCTAGCAGGGGGGATTTCCTACAATGAGCAGTTCTTC
>TRBV12-3/TRBV12-4|few|TRBJ1-4|TRBD1
CASRGQFNEKLFF
TGTGCCAGCAGGGGACAGTTTAATGAAAAACTGTTTTTT
>TRBV20-1|few|TRBJ1-2|TRBD1
CSARPGTGAPINYGYTF
TGCAGTGCTAGACCCGGGACAGGGGCCCCAATCAACTATGGCTACACCTTC
>TRBV20-1|few|TRBJ2-5|NA
CSARPPSAGETQYF
TGCAGTGCTAGGCCACCGAGCGCGGGAGAGACCCAGTACTTC
>TRBV3-1|NA|TRBJ1-5|TRBD1
CASSTTGGDQPQHF
TGTGCCAGCAGCACGACAGGGGGGGATCAGCCCCAGCATTTT
>TRBV7-8|few|TRBJ1-1|NA
CASTSRTEAFF
TGTGCCAGCACCTCACGGACTGAAGCTTTCTTT
>TRBV5-6|NA|TRBJ2-5|NA
CASSSIGGGETQYF
TGTGCCAGCAGCTCCATTGGGGGCGGGGAGACCCAGTACTTC
>TRBV11-2|few|TRBJ2-2|NA
CASSLAPGQNTGELFF
TGTGCCAGCAGCTTAGCTCCGGGCCAAAACACCGGGGAGCTGTTTTTT
>TRBV7-6|NA|TRBJ2-3|NA
CASSLPPVTTTDTQYF
TGTGCCAGCAGCTTACCACCGGTCACGACCACAGATACGCAGTATTTT
>TRBV11-2|NA|TRBJ2-1|NA
CASITGGWDEQFF
TGTGCCAGCATCACCGGGGGATGGGATGAGCAGTTCTTC
>TRBV5-1|few|TRBJ2-5|TRBD2
CASSDYPRGVIQETQYF
TGCGCCAGCAGCGACTACCCCCGGGGGGTGATCCAAGAGACCCAGTACTTC
>TRBV5-1|many|TRBJ1-1|NA
CASSARGAISEAFF
TGCGCCAGCAGCGCCCGGGGGGCGATTTCTGAAGCTTTCTTT
>TRBV20-1|NA|TRBJ1-4|NA
CSASRADGTNEKLFF
TGCAGTGCTAGCCGGGCCGATGGGACTAATGAAAAACTGTTTTTT
>TRBV7-8|NA|TRBJ2-7|NA
CASRRALHNYEQYF
TGTGCCAGCCGAAGGGCGCTTCACAACTACGAGCAGTACTTC
>TRBV6-5|NA|TRBJ1-2|TRBD1
CASSYGTGHGYTF
TGTGCCAGCAGTTACGGGACAGGTCATGGCTACACCTTC
>TRBV24-1|few|TRBJ2-1|TRBD1
CATSDPGTGSYNEQFF
TGTGCCACCAGTGACCCCGGGACAGGCTCCTACAATGAGCAGTTCTTC
>TRBV29-1|NA|TRBJ1-2|NA
CSAGQRNGGYTF
TGCAGCGCAGGACAGAGAAACGGCGGCTACACCTTC
>TRBV25-1|few|TRBJ2-2|NA
CASSGSGTGGTGELFF
TGTGCCAGCAGTGGCTCCGGGACCGGTGGTACCGGGGAGCTGTTTTTT
>TRBV5-1|few|TRBJ2-4|TRBD1
CASSYDRDANIQYF
TGCGCCAGCAGCTATGACAGGGATGCAAACATTCAGTACTTC
>TRBV7-9|many|TRBJ2-3|NA
CASSPRWGLSTDTQYF
TGTGCCAGCAGCCCCAGATGGGGACTGAGCACAGATACGCAGTATTTT
>TRBV12-3/TRBV12-4|NA|TRBJ2-2|NA
CASRLRGVYTGELFF
TGTGCCAGCAGGCTCAGGGGAGTGTACACCGGGGAGCTGTTTTTT
>TRBV28|NA|TRBJ2-3|TRBD2
CASAGGVLGDTQYF
TGTGCCAGCGCGGGGGGGGTCTTAGGAGATACGCAGTATTTT
>TRBV5-1|many|TRBJ1-1|NA
CASSLEDSRLNTEAFF
TGCGCCAGCAGCTTGGAGGACAGCCGATTGAACACTGAAGCTTTCTTT
>TRBV3-1|NA|TRBJ2-1|NA
CASSPIGWNEQFF
TGTGCCAGCAGCCCTATCGGCTGGAATGAGCAGTTCTTC
>TRBV6-5|NA|TRBJ1-1|NA
CASSYSSVGGTEAFF
TGTGCCAGCAGTTACTCGAGTGTTGGGGGTACTGAAGCTTTCTTT
>TRBV10-3|NA|TRBJ2-7|NA
CAIRQAREQYF
TGTGCCATCAGACAGGCGCGCGAGCAGTACTTC
>TRBV7-9|NA|TRBJ2-6|NA
CASSLNRLSGANVLTF
TGTGCCAGCAGCTTAAATCGTCTCTCTGGGGCCAACGTCCTGACTTTC
>TRBV20-1|few|TRBJ2-2|NA
CSARVRVASGELFF
TGCAGTGCTAGAGTACGGGTCGCATCCGGGGAGCTGTTTTTT